The subject of this entry is one T cell receptor (beta chain). The data belong to a study of T cell changes during pregnancy in multiple sclerosis. V shed 4 bases and J shed 5 bases, with 18 bases lying between them. In germline, CDR1 is SEHNR, CDR2 FQNEAQ (reference sequence). This CDR3 region has 15 residues. Method: immunoSEQ multiplex PCR; TCRdb's copy keeps in-frame clones and lacks some. The profile shows 55,000 to 80,000 clones, over 85% of them singletons. This chain joins TRBV7-9 and TRBJ2-7; TRBD1 might be the D (5 bases). The sequencing here drew on CD8+ T cells from peripheral blood mononuclear cells, taken in the second trimester of pregnancy. The TCR sequence derives from a female donor with multiple sclerosis, enrolled in a pregnancy study. CDR3: CASSSPFKQVNEQYF. CDR3 DNA sequence: TGTGCCAGCAGCTCCCCCTTTAAACAGGTAAACGAGCAGTACTTC.